This T cell receptor (beta chain) is drawn from a study of tumour-infiltrating T cells in Burkitt lymphoma. On the study more broadly: Overall and progression-free survival were predicted by productive clonality.

This CDR3 is 12 amino acids long. The V gene's germline CDR1 is SGHVS and CDR2 FQNEAQ. Trimming pared 5 bases from V and 10 bases from J, leaving 15 bases between. Method: immunoSEQ multiplex PCR; TCRdb's copy keeps in-frame clones and lacks some. Among a few thousand clones listed, 88% were seen once. Source material: tumor tissue. This clonotype was sampled from a human donor with diffuse large B-cell lymphoma. V gene TRBV7-8 combines with J gene TRBJ2-7; TRBD2 might be the D (6 bases). The CDR3 nucleotides read TGTGCCAGCAGCCCTGGGGGGATAGGACAGTACTTC. Protein: CASSPGGIGQYF. The complete variable domain, with remaining parts taken from reference TRBV7-8 and TRBJ2-7, reads GAGVSQSPRYKVAKRGQDVALRCDPISGHVSLFWYQQALGQGPEFLTYFQNEAQLDKSGLPSDRFFAERPEGSVSTLKIQRTQQEDSAVYLCASSPGGIGQYFGPGTRLTVT.